This T cell receptor beta chain was identified during a study of human T cells and chemical hapten exposure. Study-wide background: Affected patients, primarily female, had alopecia areata, totalis or universalis. Across samples, TCR yields varied, mostly owing to small differences in pooled library volumes.

CDR1 is SEHNR and CDR2 is FQNEAQ in the germline V gene (reference sequence). The CDR3 sequence is 18 residues long. The V and J ends lost 6 bases and 4 bases, in that order; junction bases with no gene match: 13. This clonotype was seen repeatedly, ten times or more. TCRdb passed the RACE reads through MiXCR, listing each CDR3 protein once. The sample shows about 89,000 distinct CDR3 sequences, approximately 11% of them seen only once. Documented time point: patch test 2, 6 weeks after DPC sensitization. Regarding treatment: therapeutic diphenylcyclopropenone sensitization with weekly scalp DPC. The specimen comprised whole blood, sampled in connection with sensitization to the hapten diphenylcyclopropenone (DPC). This chain joins TRBV7-9 and TRBJ2-5; 14 bases agree with TRBD2. This TCR derives from a man between 40 and 49 years old with alopecia areata. Some clones in this sample may be carry-over from other donors' samples. The CDR3 loop reads CASRHPPGLAGEAETQYF. The CDR3 DNA reads as TGTGCCAGCAGGCATCCCCCGGGACTAGCGGGAGAAGCAGAGACCCAGTACTTC.